This record covers a single T cell receptor beta chain. What it binds is not known. These data belong to a study of Tregs in tolerant kidney transplant recipients. Recipients received nonmyeloablative bone marrow transplants from related graft donors, with transient mixed chimerism. Measured with immunoSEQ multiplex PCR; TCRdb has only the in-frame clones, and not every one. The sample holds 50,000 to 55,000 clones, roughly nine tenths seen once. J lost 6 bases, V lost 3 bases, and 8 bases had no gene match. The CDR3 has 15 residues. Germline CDR1 reads MRHNA; CDR2 reads SNTAGT. Overall study findings and caveats: Antigen-driven expansion was suggested because donor-specific Tregs expanded more than all Tregs in tolerant patients.

This TCR was recovered from a human patient who received a combined kidney and bone marrow transplant. Some T cells may be graft donor cells. Sequencing used CD8+ T cells from blood (PBMCs), obtained 24 months after the transplant. The chain employs TRBV6-4 and TRBJ1-2; TRBD1 matches 9 bases. The CDR3 DNA reads as TGTGCCAGCAGTGATTACAGGGGGCGAGTGAATGGCTACACCTTC. This sequence encodes CASSDYRGRVNGYTF.